Reported below is one T cell receptor beta chain. Antigen specificity is unknown. The CDR3 is cut off 3 residues early in the read; its end comes from the germline J gene. This entry belongs to a study of T cell clonality in common variable immunodeficiency. Study-level findings and limits: Fewer deletions and N-nucleotide insertions were reportedly seen in common variable immunodeficiency TCR beta sequences. T cell subpopulation sequencing would be needed to explain CVID clonality. Fewer TCRbeta clones were shared among CVID subjects than controls. Compared with healthy controls, CVID subjects showed increased TCRbeta clonality, mostly in about a third.

The data were produced by immunoSEQ multiplex PCR, yet TCRdb's version contains in-frame clones alone and is incomplete. This set yields some 50,000 clones and no singletons; the top ten hold 1.8%. This CDR3 has 15 amino acids. The germline CDR1 and CDR2 sequences are SGHVS and FQNEAQ. V shed 4 bases, J shed 4 bases, and the junction held 9 bases outside the gene matches. The sequence was collected from a person aged 18-69 years in good health. The gene calls are TRBV7-8 and TRBJ1-2; 7 nucleotides align to TRBD1. The material sequenced was peripheral blood mononuclear cells. The CDR3 sequence is CASSSTGVELYGYTF. CDR3 DNA, as far as it was read: TGTGCCAGCAGCTCCACAGGGGTTGAGCTCTATGGC.